The next 23 T cell receptor beta chains were all read from a single sample in a study of cytomegalovirus exposure and HLA in healthy donors. 13 Jbeta primers and 60 Vbeta primers were used for the PCR. Assay used: immunoSEQ multiplex PCR; TCRdb lists only in-frame clones, some missing. Here the sample spans 130,000 to 150,000 clones, roughly 79% being singletons. Sequenced: PBMCs. The receptor set was obtained from a woman between 25 and 40 years old in good health and CMV-seronegative.

V usage is TRBV13 and J usage is TRBJ2-1, with D possibly being TRBD1 (6 bases). CDR1 is PRHDT, CDR2 FYEKMQ, per germline (reference sequence). V was cut by 5 bases and J by 8 bases, with 22 bases left in between. This CDR3 comprises 16 residues. CDR3 sequence: CASSERTEGDRDEQFF. The CDR3 bases are TGTGCCAGCAGCGAAAGGACAGAGGGGGATAGGGATGAGCAGTTCTTC.

This chain links TRBV30 with TRBJ2-3, with 7 bases fitting TRBD1. V dropped 3 bases and J dropped 2; count of bases not matched to a gene: 8. This CDR3 comprises 15 residues. Germline V CDR1 and CDR2: GTSNPN, SVGIG (reference sequence). The CDR3 sequence is CAWRDTGDLTDTQYF. CDR3 nucleotide sequence: TGTGCCTGGAGGGACACAGGGGACCTCACAGATACGCAGTATTTT. The full variable domain, completed using reference TRBV30 and TRBJ2-3, is SQTIHQWPATLVQPVGSPLSLECTVEGTSNPNLYWYRQAAGRGLQLLFYSVGIGQISSEVPQNLSASRPQDRQFILSSKKLLLSDSGFYLCAWRDTGDLTDTQYFGPGTRLTVL.

As to this clone: The junction departs from the called germline gene at one end, perhaps through a read error. The rearrangement uses TRBV5-6 and TRBJ1-1; the D is unclear. CDR1 is SGHDT and CDR2 is YYEEEE in the germline V gene. The CDR3 loop spans 13 amino acids. CDR3 sequence: CAGSLAGNTEAFF. As DNA, the CDR3 is TGTGCCGGCAGCTTGGCGGGGAACACTGAAGCTTTCTTT.

The chain carries TRBV6-5 and TRBJ1-1; no reliable D call. V dropped 5 bases and J dropped 6 bases, with 13 bases sitting between them. This CDR3 is 13 amino acids long. Germline V gene lookup returns CDR1 MNHEY and CDR2 SVGAGI. This chain's CDR3 is CASSRFRVAEAFF. The CDR3 DNA reads as TGTGCCAGCAGTCGCTTCCGGGTGGCTGAAGCTTTCTTT.

This clone turned up a few times. The rearrangement links TRBV2 to TRBJ2-7; possible D gene TRBD2, 6 bases. Between the trimmed V and J ends, which lost 8 bases and 4 bases, there was a span of 12 bases. This CDR3 spans 12 amino acids. Looked up from germline, CDR1 is SNHLY and CDR2 is FYNNEI. The CDR3 loop reads CASVAGGYEQYF. CDR3 nucleotides: TGTGCCAGCGTCGCCGGAGGGTACGAGCAGTACTTC. The full variable domain, in which reference TRBV2 and TRBJ2-7 provide the parts outside the CDR3, is EPEVTQTPSHQVTQMGQEVILRCVPISNHLYFYWYRQILGQKVEFLVSFYNNEISEKSEIFDDQFSVERPDGSNFTLKIRSTKLEDSAMYFCASVAGGYEQYFGPGTRLTVT.

The CDR3 spells CASSPINSDEQFF. For the CDR3, the DNA is TGTGCCAGCAGCCCTATAAATTCTGATGAGCAGTTCTTC. The rearrangement links TRBV6-5 to TRBJ2-1; D gene ambiguous. The CDR3 runs to 13 residues. The ends were cut back, 6 bases at V and 8 bases at J, with 14 bases in the middle. Germline V gene sequence: CDR1 MNHEY, CDR2 SVGAGI.

The CDR3: CASRQGALKEQPQHF. Here the CDR3 DNA reads TGTGCCAGCAGACAGGGGGCCCTCAAGGAGCAGCCCCAGCATTTT. This sequence joins TRBV6-5 and TRBJ1-5; 9 nucleotides agree with TRBD1. The ends lost 6 bases at V and 7 bases at J; junction bases unmatched: 10. Germline values: CDR1 MNHEY, CDR2 SVGAGI. This CDR3 is 15 amino acids long.

The V and J genes are TRBV19 and TRBJ2-3; a possible D gene is TRBD2 (5 bases). The CDR3 contains 19 residues. In germline, CDR1 is LNHDA, CDR2 SQIVND (reference sequence). The V end was cut by 2 bases, the J end by 0 bases, with 21 bases between. CDR3 in DNA: TGTGCCAGTAGTATAAGTGGGAGAGTGAGCAAGATTAGCACAGATACGCAGTATTTT. This translates into CASSISGRVSKISTDTQYF.

This chain links TRBV4-1 with TRBJ1-4; TRBD1 agrees at 9 bases. After removal of 1 base from V and 7 bases from J, the junction contained 7 bases not matched to a gene. The CDR3 is 16 residues long. Germline CDR1 and CDR2: MGHRA and YSYEKL. The CDR3 DNA is TGCGCCAGCAGCCAAGGGACAGGGGATTTACGTGAAAAACTGTTTTTT. This gives the protein CASSQGTGDLREKLFF.

The gene calls are TRBV13 and TRBJ1-4, with D tentatively TRBD1 (5 bases). Looked up from germline, CDR1 is PRHDT and CDR2 is FYEKMQ (reference sequence). V dropped 3 bases and J dropped 5 bases, with 10 bases sitting between them. CDR3 length equals 14 residues. The CDR3 nucleotides are TGTGCCAGCAGCTTCGGCGGGACCAATGAAAAACTGTTTTTT. It specifies CASSFGGTNEKLFF.

This clone came up once. This chain's CDR3 is CSVLLGHRGDGYTF. CDR3 in DNA: TGCAGCGTACTCCTTGGGCACAGGGGGGATGGCTACACCTTC. The chain carries TRBV29-1 and TRBJ1-2; 8 nucleotides align to TRBD1. This CDR3 has 14 amino acids. V dropped 6 bases and J dropped 6; count of bases not matched to a gene: 12. Germline V gene lookup returns CDR1 SQVTM and CDR2 ANQGSEA.

This clone was seen a handful of times. The CDR3, as DNA: TGTGCCAGCAGCGTTGGCAGCAATCAGCCCCAGCATTTT. This encodes CASSVGSNQPQHF. The chain couples TRBV9 to TRBJ1-5; no clear D. The CDR3 length is 13 residues. Germline V gene data show CDR1 as SGDLS and CDR2 as YYNGEE. V was pared by 2 bases and J by 1 base, with 4 bases between.

The chain has TRBV7-8 and TRBJ2-5; TRBD2 might be the D (6 bases). Germline-derived CDR1 and CDR2 are SGHVS and FQNEAQ. There are 16 residues in the CDR3. Trimming took off 1 base at V and 6 bases at J, with 18 bases between the two ends. CDR3 in DNA: TGTGCCAGCAGCTTAGAGCGTGGGGCGGGGAAGAAGACCCAGTACTTC. It specifies CASSLERGAGKKTQYF.

The chain recombines TRBV6-1 with TRBJ2-5; 9 positions match TRBD2. Per the germline V gene, CDR1 is MNHNS and CDR2 is SASEGT. V lost 2 bases to trimming and J lost 5 bases; unmatched junction nucleotides: 9. CDR3 size: 16 residues. The CDR3 is CASSERPSGAKETQYF. The CDR3 region has the DNA TGTGCCAGCAGTGAAAGGCCTAGCGGGGCGAAGGAGACCCAGTACTTC.

The count of this clone is one. The V and J genes are TRBV6-1 and TRBJ1-5; D is uncertain. The CDR3 covers 15 residues. Germline CDR1 MNHNS, CDR2 SASEGT. Trimming left V 0 bases short and J 2 bases short, with 8 bases between. The DNA for the CDR3 is TGTGCCAGCAGTGAAGCGATGCCAGGCAATCAGCCCCAGCATTTT. It translates to CASSEAMPGNQPQHF.

The count of this clone is one. The rearrangement links TRBV6-1 to TRBJ2-7; TRBD1 matches at 9 bases. V was clipped by 7 bases and J by 4 bases; unmatched bases: 5. The CDR3 contains 13 residues. Germline CDR1 and CDR2: MNHNS and SASEGT. CDR3 DNA: TGTGCCAGCATGGGACAGGGTGGTTACGAGCAGTACTTC. Protein sequence: CASMGQGGYEQYF.

A few counts support this clone. V gene TRBV14 combines with J gene TRBJ2-3; 7 bases align to TRBD2. Germline CDR1 and CDR2: SGHDN and FVKESK. Unmatched junction bases numbered 5, after V lost 4 bases and J lost 10 bases. The CDR3 loop spans 12 amino acids. CDR3 protein: CASSRGREAQYF. CDR3 nucleotide sequence: TGTGCCAGCAGCCGCGGACGGGAGGCGCAGTATTTT.

The CDR3 nucleotides are TGTGCCAGCAGCTTACGCAGGAACAATTCACCCCTCCACTTT. Translating it yields CASSLRRNNSPLHF. This chain uses TRBV11-2 with TRBJ1-6; no firm D call. The length of the CDR3 is 14 residues. Trimming shortened V by 2 bases and J by 7 bases, and 9 bases separated the two germline ends. CDR1 is SGHAT and CDR2 is FQNNGV in the germline V gene. The full variable domain, with the rest looked up from reference TRBV11-2 and TRBJ1-6, is EAGVAQSPRYKIIEKRQSVAFWCNPISGHATLYWYQQILGQGPKLLIQFQNNGVVDDSQLPKDRFSAERLKGVDSTLKIQPAKLEDSAVYLCASSLRRNNSPLHFGNGTRLTVT.

The rearrangement links TRBV10-3 to TRBJ2-4; 8 positions match TRBD1. V lost 0 bases, J lost 6 bases, and 10 bases stayed unmatched. CDR1 is ENHRY, CDR2 SYGVKD, per germline. This CDR3 has 17 amino acids. DNA of the CDR3: TGTGCCATCAGTGAGTCGCTTCAGGGGGCTACCGTAAACATTCAGTACTTC. Translating it yields CAISESLQGATVNIQYF.

Points on this clone: Other nucleotide sequences from this sample produce the same CDR3. CDR3 bases: TGTGCCAGCAGCTTAGCGGGACAGGGGGGCACTGAAGCTTTCTTT. Translated, it gives CASSLAGQGGTEAFF. The chain couples TRBV7-2 to TRBJ1-1; TRBD1 aligns across 11 bases. CDR3 length: 15 residues. Trimming cost V 0 bases and J 4 bases; bases outside gene matches: 1. Germline values: CDR1 SGHTA, CDR2 FQGNSA.

This chain uses TRBV2 with TRBJ2-3; TRBD2 agrees at 9 bases. Germline V CDR1 and CDR2: SNHLY, FYNNEI. The ends lost 1 base at V and 2 bases at J; junction bases unmatched: 4. The CDR3 spans 16 residues. This CDR3 reads CASSEGLAGSTDTQYF. The CDR3 coding sequence is TGTGCCAGCAGTGAAGGGCTAGCGGGGTCCACAGATACGCAGTATTTT.

The V call is TRBV5-1, the J call TRBJ2-3; D may be TRBD1 (6 bases). Deletions cut 3 bases from V and 2 bases from J, with 13 bases between. The CDR3 runs 15 residues. The germline gives CDR1 SGHRS, CDR2 YFSETQ. The CDR3 coding sequence is TGCGCCAGCAGCTACCGGGACATCTACACAGATACGCAGTATTTT. It encodes CASSYRDIYTDTQYF.

The gene calls are TRBV19 and TRBJ1-2; tentatively, D is TRBD1 (6 bases). Germline CDR1 is LNHDA and CDR2 is SQIVND (reference sequence). This CDR3 contains 16 residues. The V gene lost 7 bases and the J gene lost 5 bases, with 23 bases spanning the gap. DNA of the CDR3: TGTGCCAGTACCCAAAGTCGGGACATCAGGGCTTATGGCTACACCTTC. It yields the protein CASTQSRDIRAYGYTF.